The sequence of this TCR beta chain was determined in a study of T cells in Graves' hyperthyroidism and ophthalmopathy. The study, taken as a whole, reports: Blood also showed most of the thyroid clonotypes that were expanded above 0.001.

From RNA transcripts, TCR beta CDR3 regions were amplified. The HTBI set primed first-round TCR CDR3 RT-PCR. TCRdb re-called the multiplex PCR reads with MiXCR, one entry per CDR3 protein. This sample has 300,000 to 400,000 distinct CDR3 sequences, with less than 15% found just once. The V gene's germline CDR1 is MDHEN and CDR2 SYDVKM. V dropped 5 bases and J dropped 0 bases, with 10 bases sitting between them. This CDR3 region has 15 residues. Remarks on this clonotype: Its target is unknown.

This TCR came from a woman aged 18 to 35 with Graves' hyperthyroidism. The V call is TRBV28, the J call TRBJ2-2; D could derive from TRBD1 or TRBD2 (5 bases each). The sample taken for sequencing was blood. The CDR3 is CASSDGTANTGELFF. The CDR3 DNA is TGTGCCAGCAGTGACGGGACGGCGAACACCGGGGAGCTGTTTTTT.